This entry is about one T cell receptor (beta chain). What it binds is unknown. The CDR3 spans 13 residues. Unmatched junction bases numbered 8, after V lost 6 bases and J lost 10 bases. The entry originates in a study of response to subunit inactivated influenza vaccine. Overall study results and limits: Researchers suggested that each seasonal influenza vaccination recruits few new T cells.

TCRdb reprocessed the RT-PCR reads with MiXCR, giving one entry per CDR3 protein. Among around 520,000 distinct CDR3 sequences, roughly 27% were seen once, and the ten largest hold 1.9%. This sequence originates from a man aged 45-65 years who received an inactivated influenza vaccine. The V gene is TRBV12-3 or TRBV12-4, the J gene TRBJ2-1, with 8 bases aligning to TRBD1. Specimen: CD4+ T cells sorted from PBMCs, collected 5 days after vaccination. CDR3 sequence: CASSFTGTGEQFF. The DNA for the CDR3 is TGTGCCAGCAGCTTTACCGGGACAGGCGAGCAGTTCTTC.